This passage covers 27 T cell receptor beta chains from one sample sequenced in a study of T cell clonality in common variable immunodeficiency. Study-level points and caveats: Common variable immunodeficiency TCR beta sequences reportedly had fewer deletions and N-nucleotide insertions.

Here immunoSEQ multiplex PCR was the method, and the copy in TCRdb shows in-frame clones only, minus some. This table lists about 15,000 clones. What these receptors recognize is not known. The sample was peripheral blood mononuclear cells. All receptors derive from a human donor with common variable immunodeficiency.

Concerning this clone: Sequencing ends 3 residues short of the CDR3 end; the germline J gene provides the rest. This chain joins TRBV20-1 and TRBJ2-7; 11 bases fit TRBD2. CDR3 length equals 16 residues. In germline, CDR1 is DFQATT, CDR2 SNEGSKA (reference sequence). V trimming: 5 bases; J trimming: 5 bases; junction bases outside the gene matches: 14. The CDR3 sequence is CSAGSRHSGRVDEQYF. The CDR3 bases that were read are TGCAGTGCTGGTTCCAGGCATAGCGGGAGGGTCGACGAG.

As regards this clone: Coverage ceases 3 residues before the CDR3 finishes, and the germline J gene fills in the end. The chain employs TRBV18 and TRBJ2-3, with D perhaps TRBD2 (6 bases). The CDR3 covers 16 residues. V lost 4 bases, J lost 3 bases, and 17 bases lay in between. The V gene's germline CDR1 is KGHSH and CDR2 LQKENI. The CDR3 DNA, read in part, is TGTGCCAGCTCACGGCTAGCGCCTGATCTGACAGATACG. Protein sequence: CASSRLAPDLTDT. The CDR3 reads in full as CASSRLAPDLTDTQYF.

On this clone itself: The read falls 3 residues short of the CDR3 end, and the missing part is taken from the germline J gene. The rearrangement uses TRBV18 and TRBJ1-5; maybe TRBD1 (5 bases). Germline CDR1 is KGHSH and CDR2 is LQKENI. The CDR3 runs 13 residues. Trimming took 8 bases from V and 0 from J, leaving 8 bases between them. CDR3 residues: CASTTDSNQPQHF. CDR3 DNA, as far as it was read: TGTGCCAGCACGACAGATAGCAATCAGCCC.

Concerning this clone: The read ends 3 residues shy of where the CDR3 ends; the end is completed using the germline J gene. The chain employs TRBV11-2 and TRBJ1-4; no clear D gene. Per the germline V gene, CDR1 is SGHAT and CDR2 is FQNNGV. V lost 5 bases to trimming and J lost 8 bases, with 18 bases between them. CDR3 length equals 15 residues. The covered CDR3 bases are TGTGCCAGCAGCGCCTCTCTCGTTACATCGGAAAAA. This codes for CASSASLVTSEK. The CDR3 as a whole reads CASSASLVTSEKLFF.

On this clone: The read finishes 3 residues shy of the CDR3 end, and the germline J gene is used to complete it. The rearrangement joins TRBV2 to TRBJ2-3; D ambiguous. The length of the CDR3 is 11 residues. The V gene lost 8 bases and the J gene lost 0 bases, with 3 bases spanning the gap. CDR1 and CDR2 (germline): SNHLY, FYNNEI. This chain's CDR3 is CASLSTDTQYF. CDR3 DNA, as far as it was read: TGTGCCAGCCTAAGCACAGATACG.

As regards this clone: The read gets to within 3 residues of the CDR3 end, and the germline J gene fills in the rest. V gene TRBV2 combines with J gene TRBJ1-2; 9 nucleotides align to TRBD1. Germline V gives CDR1 SNHLY, CDR2 FYNNEI. The ends lost 8 bases at V and 2 bases at J; junction bases unmatched: 6. CDR3 length: 14 residues. The CDR3 region is CASGDREPNYGYTF. Incomplete CDR3 DNA: TGTGCCAGCGGGGACAGGGAACCGAACTATGGC.

With respect to this clone: Read coverage stops 3 residues before the CDR3 terminus; the germline J gene supplies the remainder. The chain couples TRBV29-1 to TRBJ2-7, with D perhaps assigned TRBD1 or TRBD2 (6 bases each). Germline V gene sequence: CDR1 SQVTM, CDR2 ANQGSEA. This CDR3 spans 13 amino acids. V was trimmed by 6 bases and J by 5 bases, leaving 17 bases between them. CDR3 residues: CSVRGGGLDEQYF. The covered CDR3 bases are TGCAGCGTCCGAGGAGGGGGATTGGACGAG.

Comments on this clone: From the germline J gene comes the end of the CDR3, since the read stops 3 residues before it. The chain recombines TRBV6-1 with TRBJ2-1, with TRBD1 matching over 8 bases. J was trimmed by 9 bases and V by 7 bases; bases with no gene match: 8. From germline, CDR1 is MNHNS and CDR2 SASEGT. There are 13 residues in the CDR3. CDR3 region: CASNDRGRSEQFF. The covered CDR3 bases are TGTGCCAGCAATGACAGGGGACGGAGTGAG.

As regards this clone: The missing CDR3 end, 3 residues past where the read stops, is filled in from the germline J gene. The rearrangement joins TRBV30 to TRBJ1-6, with D tentatively TRBD1 (5 bases). Looked up from germline, CDR1 is GTSNPN and CDR2 is SVGIG (reference sequence). Trimming pared 2 bases from V and 4 bases from J, leaving 12 bases between. The length of the CDR3 is 15 residues. The CDR3 here is CAWSLRDFYNSPLHF. Partial CDR3 DNA: TGTGCCTGGAGTCTTCGGGACTTTTATAATTCACCC.

Worth noting for this clone: Read data end 3 residues before the CDR3 end; the end is taken from the germline J gene. The chain carries TRBV2 and TRBJ2-4; D might be TRBD1 (5 bases). Germline V gene sequence: CDR1 SNHLY, CDR2 FYNNEI. The CDR3 spans 14 residues. V lost 6 bases, J lost 5 bases, and 14 bases lay in between. The chain's CDR3 is CASSLWGSENIQYF. CDR3 DNA (partial): TGTGCCAGCAGCCTCTGGGGCAGCGAAAACATT.

Partial CDR3 DNA: TGCAGTGCTAGTGATCAGCGCCGACGCCAAGAGACC. It is translated as CSASDQRRRQET. The full CDR3 protein reads CSASDQRRRQETQYF. This chain links TRBV20-1 with TRBJ2-5; D is unclear. The read terminates 3 residues before the CDR3 end, so the remaining end is supplied by the germline J gene. V lost 3 bases and J 1 base, leaving 15 bases between the germline ends. CDR3 size: 15 residues. Germline lookup yields CDR1 DFQATT and CDR2 SNEGSKA (reference sequence).

The sequenced part of the CDR3 DNA is TGTGCCATCAGAGAGCGGACCGGGACATCGGGTGCGGAA. This codes for CAIRERTGTSGAE. The entire CDR3 reads CAIRERTGTSGAEAFF. The rearrangement uses TRBV10-3 and TRBJ1-1; a possible D gene is TRBD1 (6 bases). The read gets to within 3 residues of the CDR3 end, and the germline J gene fills in the rest. CDR3 length: 16 residues. Germline V lookup: CDR1 ENHRY, CDR2 SYGVKD.

Partial CDR3 DNA: TGTGCCAGCAGCTTAAATGAGGAAGAGACC. Translating it yields CASSLNEEET. The complete CDR3 reads CASSLNEEETQYF. V gene TRBV11-2 combines with J gene TRBJ2-5; D is unclear. Read coverage stops 3 residues before the CDR3 terminus; the germline J gene supplies the remainder. This CDR3 has 13 amino acids. Germline CDR1 is SGHAT and CDR2 is FQNNGV. V was trimmed by 2 bases and J by 3 bases, leaving 7 bases between them.

As for this clone: Read sequence stops 3 residues before the CDR3 end, and the germline J gene provides the missing end. The V and J genes are TRBV10-3 and TRBJ2-2; 7 nucleotides align to TRBD1. CDR3 length: 16 amino acids. Trimming took 3 bases from V and 0 from J; bases not matched to a gene: 4. Germline V gives CDR1 ENHRY, CDR2 SYGVKD. The CDR3 sequence: CAISDLGQTNTGELFF. The covered CDR3 bases are TGTGCCATCAGTGATTTGGGACAGACGAACACCGGGGAG.

About this clone: Read sequence stops 3 residues before the CDR3 end, and the germline J gene provides the missing end. The V and J genes are TRBV10-3 and TRBJ1-5; D ambiguous. CDR3 length equals 13 residues. Trimming removed 4 bases from V and 2 bases from J, with 6 bases in between. In germline, CDR1 is ENHRY, CDR2 SYGVKD. Incomplete CDR3 DNA: TGTGCCATCAGTGTTACAGGCAATCAGCCC. Its protein product is CAISVTGNQP. The complete CDR3 reads CAISVTGNQPQHF.

Of note for this clone: The CDR3 end falls 3 residues outside the read, so it is completed with the germline J gene. The chain joins TRBV30 to TRBJ1-1; tentatively, D is TRBD1 (5 bases). Trimming took 0 bases from V and 1 from J, leaving 9 bases between them. The CDR3 is made up of 14 amino acids. Germline values: CDR1 GTSNPN, CDR2 SVGIG (reference sequence). This CDR3 is CAWSVGATNTEAFF. The sequenced part of the CDR3 DNA is TGTGCCTGGAGTGTAGGGGCCACGAACACTGAA.

As regards this clone: Read coverage stops 3 residues before the CDR3 terminus; the germline J gene supplies the remainder. The V call is TRBV7-3, the J call TRBJ2-5; TRBD1 matches 10 bases. The germline CDR1 and CDR2 sequences are SGHTA and FQGTGA. The CDR3 covers 14 residues. V was clipped by 5 bases and J by 4 bases; unmatched bases: 4. The sequenced CDR3 bases are TGTGCCAGCAGCACCGGGACAGGGGTAGAGACC. This sequence encodes CASSTGTGVET. The whole CDR3 sequence reads CASSTGTGVETQYF.

In the case of this clone: The DNA ends 3 residues before the CDR3 does, and the rest of the CDR3 is filled in from the germline J gene. This rearrangement joins TRBV19 to TRBJ1-5; unclear D gene. Germline lookup yields CDR1 LNHDA and CDR2 SQIVND (reference sequence). V was shortened by 2 bases and J by 0 bases, with 8 bases between the two germline ends. This CDR3 is 15 amino acids long. The DNA read from the CDR3 is TGTGCCAGTAGTATAACCGGGGATAGCAATCAGCCC. Residues: CASSITGDSNQP. The CDR3 reads in full as CASSITGDSNQPQHF.

CDR3 residues: CASSLLAGARSYEQYF. Incomplete CDR3 DNA: TGTGCCAGCTCACTTTTAGCGGGAGCGAGGTCCTACGAG. The chain couples TRBV18 to TRBJ2-7; TRBD2 matches 9 bases. Sequencing ends 3 residues short of the CDR3 end; the germline J gene provides the rest. Trimming at V came to 4 bases and at J to 1 base, leaving 8 bases not matched to a gene. The CDR3 has 16 residues. CDR1 is KGHSH, CDR2 LQKENI, per germline.

Points on this clone: The read ends 3 residues early relative to the CDR3; the germline J gene fills the gap. This sequence joins TRBV6-2 or TRBV6-3 and TRBJ1-1; D perhaps matches TRBD1 (5 bases). The germline V gene has CDR1 MNHEY and CDR2 SVGEGT. The CDR3 length is 14 residues. V was trimmed by 4 bases and J by 6 bases, leaving 15 bases between them. CDR3 DNA, as far as it was read: TGTGCCAGCAGTTCCTTAGTCCCGGGGGCTGAA. Translating it yields CASSSLVPGAE. The complete CDR3 protein is CASSSLVPGAEAFF.

Regarding this clone: The read is 3 residues too short to cover the CDR3 end, so that end is filled in from the germline J gene. The chain employs TRBV30 and TRBJ1-1; 9 nucleotides line up with TRBD1. Germline V gene data show CDR1 as GTSNPN and CDR2 as SVGIG (reference sequence). The V segment lost 8 bases and the J segment 1 base; nucleotides outside the gene matches: 8. The CDR3 consists of 14 residues. The CDR3 spells CAIRTGGRNTEAFF. CDR3 DNA (partial): TGTGCCATTCGAACAGGGGGCAGGAACACTGAA.

Details on this clone: The read stops 3 residues short of the end of the CDR3; the missing end is completed from the germline J gene. The chain joins TRBV7-6 to TRBJ2-6; D uncertain. Germline values: CDR1 SGHVS, CDR2 FNYEAQ. The V end lost 4 bases, the J end lost 0 bases, and 7 bases lay between the germline ends. This CDR3 spans 15 amino acids. The CDR3: CASSSPSSGANVLTF. The sequenced CDR3 bases are TGTGCCAGCAGCTCTCCTTCCTCTGGGGCCAACGTC.

This clone counts as medium-sized by frequency. The CDR3 end falls 3 residues outside the read, so it is completed with the germline J gene. V and J are TRBV19 and TRBJ1-1, with 7 bases aligning to TRBD1. The CDR3 covers 12 residues. With 6 bases clipped from V and 4 bases from J, the junction kept 2 bases outside the gene matches. Germline loops: CDR1 LNHDA, CDR2 SQIVND (reference sequence). The covered CDR3 bases are TGTGCCAGTAGGGCAGGGGGCACTGAA. Amino acid sequence: CASRAGGTE. The entire CDR3 reads CASRAGGTEAFF.

Regarding this clone: The CDR3 end is not reached by the read, which stops 3 residues before it; the germline J gene fills it in. This chain joins TRBV7-8 and TRBJ1-2; D is possibly TRBD1 (6 bases). Germline V CDR1 and CDR2: SGHVS, FQNEAQ. This CDR3 is 13 amino acids long. CDR3 bases read: TGTGCCAGCAGCTTAGACAGGGCAGGAGGC. Amino acids: CASSLDRAGG. The full CDR3 reads CASSLDRAGGYTF.

Concerning this clone: The observed sequence ends 3 residues before the CDR3 terminus, with the missing tail filled in from the germline J gene. The chain is built from TRBV29-1 and TRBJ2-7, with TRBD1 matching over 7 bases. This CDR3 comprises 13 residues. Germline V gene lookup returns CDR1 SQVTM and CDR2 ANQGSEA. The J segment lost 4 bases and the V segment lost 4 bases, leaving 7 bases of the junction unmatched. The CDR3 loop is CSVGRQGGYEQYF. The CDR3 bases that were read are TGCAGCGTTGGTCGACAGGGTGGTTACGAG.

Turning to this clone: Sequencing ends 3 residues short of the CDR3 end; the germline J gene provides the rest. The chain couples TRBV18 to TRBJ1-2; tentatively, D is TRBD1 (5 bases). The CDR3 consists of 17 residues. CDR1 KGHSH and CDR2 LQKENI come from the germline V gene. V was shortened by 4 bases and J by 5 bases, with 23 bases between the two germline ends. The CDR3 loop reads CASSQSPSGRLGYGYTF. The CDR3 bases that were read are TGTGCCAGCTCACAAAGCCCTTCAGGGAGATTAGGGTATGGC.

CDR3 protein: CASSPRGAYRADTQYF. The covered CDR3 bases are TGTGCCAGCAGCCCTAGAGGGGCCTATCGGGCAGATACG. J is TRBJ2-3 and V is TRBV6-2 or TRBV6-3, with D perhaps given as TRBD1 or TRBD2 (5 bases each). With the read ending 3 residues before the CDR3 end, the germline J gene is used to fill in that end. The length of the CDR3 is 16 residues. The germline gives CDR1 MNHEY, CDR2 SVGEGT. V was trimmed by 6 bases and J by 4 bases, leaving 20 bases between them.